This T cell receptor beta chain stems from a study of T cell repertoires in cytomegalovirus infection. For the study at large: Signatures in public TCR beta sequences pointed to both CMV infection and matching HLA type.

From the reads, TCRdb called clonotypes with MiXCR, one entry per CDR3 protein. The sample contains hundreds of thousands of distinct CDR3 sequences, approximately 24% of which appear only once. There are 17 residues in the CDR3. Trimming cost V 6 bases and J 1 base, with 21 bases left between them. Many counts were recorded for this clonotype. Sequencing was done on a sample of CD8+ T cells from PBMCs. This sequence originates from a human donor in good health (CMV status not recorded). Some clones in this sample may be carry-over from other donors' samples. The chain joins TRBV12-3 or TRBV12-4 to TRBJ2-5; no reliable D call. CDR3 in amino acids: CASRPVVAVQPQETQYF. The DNA of the CDR3 is TGTGCCAGCAGACCCGTGGTGGCAGTTCAGCCCCAAGAGACCCAGTACTTC.